This TCR beta chain was identified in a study of long-term antiretroviral therapy in people with HIV. Overall study results and limits: Transplant-donor-level diversity was not reached after ART, though diversity increased. Missing from the dataset were any data on ART adherence, viral resistance or therapy changes. HIV repertoires spanned tighter CDR3 length ranges than controls did.

In the case of this clone: The antigen is unknown.

The assay, immunoSEQ v3.0, was run at survey level. The data were produced by immunoSEQ multiplex PCR, yet TCRdb's version contains in-frame clones alone and is incomplete. The sample consists of around 25,000 clones, 80% to 90% of them appearing once. Donors each had at least one pre-ART PBMC sample and at least two post-ART ones. V was cut by 5 bases and J by 2 bases, with 12 bases left in between. Germline V gene sequence: CDR1 SGHTA, CDR2 FQGTGA. The CDR3 totals 15 residues. The sequencing here drew on unsorted PBMCs, taken 3 years after starting antiretroviral therapy. The V and J genes are TRBV7-3 and TRBJ2-2; D not resolved. The receptor was isolated from a man younger than 30 with HIV. The CDR3 DNA sequence: TGTGCCAGCAGCCTGCTTGGCGGAAACACCGGGGAGCTGTTTTTT. The encoded protein is CASSLLGGNTGELFF.